This T cell receptor (beta chain) was sequenced in a study of shared clonotypes between healthy human individuals. Using immunoSEQ multiplex PCR, the repertoire was profiled, and TCRdb retains in-frame clones only, with some absent. The table lists approximately 1,500,000 clones, around 97% of them singletons. CD4+ cells underwent separation, giving CD45RA+ naive and CD45RA-negative memory subsets. V shed 1 base and J 2 bases; nucleotides not matched to a gene: 4. The CDR3 has 16 residues. Germline loops: CDR1 MGHRA, CDR2 YSYEKL. J is TRBJ1-5 and V is TRBV4-1, with 8 positions matching TRBD1. This TCR was recovered from a man aged 25-45 years in good health. The sample consisted of naive CD4+ T cells sorted from blood. This sample's subset: CD45RA+ positively selected. The CDR3 DNA sequence: TGCGCCAGCAGCCAAGTCGGACAGGGTGGCAATCAGCCCCAGCATTTT. Translation gives CASSQVGQGGNQPQHF.